This T cell receptor (beta chain) was sequenced in a study of blood T cell repertoires in COVID-19. The method was immunoSEQ multiplex PCR; TCRdb's version includes in-frame clones alone and lacks a portion of them. The sample comprises about 50,000 clones, 90% of which are singletons, and 3% to 3.5% rests with the top ten. This sequence was found in a human donor in a cohort sampled during active COVID-19. The sequenced sample consisted of peripheral blood.

CDR3 nucleotide sequence: TGTGCCAGCACCCTAGGGACTTACACTGAAGCTTTCTTT. Translation gives CASTLGTYTEAFF. The genes are TRBV2 and TRBJ1-1; D is possibly TRBD1 (5 bases). The CDR3 has 13 residues. The V gene lost 7 bases and the J gene lost 3 bases, with 12 bases spanning the gap. Germline V gives CDR1 SNHLY, CDR2 FYNNEI.